This is a list of T cell receptor beta chains from one sample in a study of T-cell memory formation after mild COVID-19. Each CDR3 protein gets one entry after TCRdb re-called the 5' RACE reads with MiXCR. The sample comprises roughly 200,000 distinct CDR3 sequences, approximately 16% of which are singletons, and more than 2% rests with the top ten. The specimen sequenced was PBMCs or a T cell subset sorted from them (not recorded which). Every receptor here comes from an adult woman who had mild COVID-19 (a few samples of this study predate the infection). Cell type and time point are not known. Both conserved end residues are part of each CDR3. Each record gives: clone size, J gene, V gene, D gene, CDR3 DNA, CDR3 protein. D genes are given only for firm matches. Size is omitted from some rows. Given values are once, few, many or a class for expanded clones.

- TRBJ2-5 TRBV29-1 - TGCAGCGTTGAGGCAGGCCAAAAGGGGGAGACCCAGTACTTC CSVEAGQKGETQYF
- TRBJ1-1 TRBV29-1 - TGCAGCGTTGGGGGCAGGGTTTCCACTGAAGCTTTCTTT CSVGGRVSTEAFF
few TRBJ1-1 TRBV9 - TGTGCCAGCAGCCCGAACAGGGTGAGCACTGAAGCTTTCTTT CASSPNRVSTEAFF
- TRBJ2-7 TRBV20-1 TRBD1 TGCAGTGCCCGCGGACAGGGGATTTCCTACGAGCAGTACTTC CSARGQGISYEQYF
few TRBJ2-5 TRBV7-8 TRBD2 TGTGCCAGCAGCCCAGGGGGACTAGCGGGAGTGGAGACCCAGTACTTC CASSPGGLAGVETQYF
few TRBJ1-5 TRBV6-1 TRBD1 TGTGCCAGCACACGACAGGGCCCCGCTACTCAGCCCCAGCATTTT CASTRQGPATQPQHF
- TRBJ2-3 TRBV7-3 - TGTGCCAGCAGCAAACTAGCTCTAGATACGCAGTATTTT CASSKLALDTQYF
few TRBJ2-3 TRBV6-6 TRBD2 TGTGCCAGTTCCGGGACTAGCGTAACAGATACGCAGTATTTT CASSGTSVTDTQYF
many TRBJ2-7 TRBV7-2 - TGTGCCAGCAGCTTCGCCAGGGGAGCCTACGAGCAGTACTTC CASSFARGAYEQYF
- TRBJ2-7 TRBV14 TRBD2 TGTGCCAGCAGCCTCCCGGGACTAGCCTACGAGCAGTACTTC CASSLPGLAYEQYF
few TRBJ2-5 TRBV4-2 TRBD2 TGTGCCAGCAGGGATAGCGGGAGTTTAGAGACCCAGTACTTC CASRDSGSLETQYF
- TRBJ2-5 TRBV12-3/TRBV12-4 TRBD2 TGTGCCAGCAGTTTGACTAGCGGGGGGGCAAGGGAGACCCAGTACTTC CASSLTSGGARETQYF
- TRBJ2-6 TRBV4-2 - TGTGCCAGCAGCCAAGACAGTCCTGGGGCCAACGTCCTGACTTTC CASSQDSPGANVLTF
few TRBJ1-1 TRBV30 - TGTGCCTGGAGTACAGGACTAAACACTGAAGCTTTCTTT CAWSTGLNTEAFF
- TRBJ2-3 TRBV7-3 TRBD2 TGTGCCAGCAGCGTTAGCGGGGGCACAGATACGCAGTATTTT CASSVSGGTDTQYF
few TRBJ2-3 TRBV7-9 TRBD2 TGTGCCAGCAGCCGTGTAGCGGGGGACGTAGATACGCAGTATTTT CASSRVAGDVDTQYF
few TRBJ2-5 TRBV14 TRBD2 TGTGCCAGCAGCCACCGCGGTCCGGGACTAGCGGGGGGAAAGTGGCAAGAGACCCAGTACTTC CASSHRGPGLAGGKWQETQYF
- TRBJ2-1 TRBV4-3 TRBD2 TGCGCCAGCAGCCAAGATCCACTAGCGGGAGCAAATGAGCAGTTCTTC CASSQDPLAGANEQFF
few TRBJ2-1 TRBV14 - TGTGCCAGCAGCCGGCGTTTCGACAATGAGCAGTTCTTC CASSRRFDNEQFF
few TRBJ1-2 TRBV12-3/TRBV12-4 - TGTGCCAGCAGTTTCGGGCAGGGAGCTAACTATGGCTACACCTTC CASSFGQGANYGYTF
many TRBJ2-7 TRBV5-1 - TGCGCCAGCAGAGTAGGGACACCGAACGAGCAGTACTTC CASRVGTPNEQYF
- TRBJ2-5 TRBV18 - TGTGCCAGCTCATCCTACAGTCAAGAGACCCAGTACTTC CASSSYSQETQYF
- TRBJ2-2 TRBV6-6 - TGTGCCAGCAGTTACGTCTTCGGGACTCAGAACACCGGGGAGCTGTTTTTT CASSYVFGTQNTGELFF
few TRBJ1-1 TRBV20-1 TRBD1 TGCAGTGCTAGCTTACAGGGGAGGGTGCACACTGAAGCTTTCTTT CSASLQGRVHTEAFF
- TRBJ1-2 TRBV7-3 TRBD1 TGTGCCAGCAGCTCGGACAGGGGGCATGGCTACACCTTC CASSSDRGHGYTF
few TRBJ1-1 TRBV20-1 TRBD1 TGCAGTGGGGACAGAGACACTGAAGCTTTCTTT CSGDRDTEAFF
- TRBJ2-7 TRBV3-1 TRBD2 TGTGCCAGCAGCCAAGATATTAGCGGGGTGGAGCGATATACCTTC CASSQDISGVERYTF
- TRBJ2-1 TRBV20-1 - TGCAGTGCTTTTGACAATGAGCAGTTCTTC CSAFDNEQFF
- TRBJ1-2 TRBV7-2 - TGTGCCAGCAGCTTAGGGTCCCCAGGGGCTAACTATGGCTACACCTTC CASSLGSPGANYGYTF
many TRBJ2-3 TRBV6-5 - TGTGCCAGCAGTTTTTACCGATCCGATACGCAGTATTTT CASSFYRSDTQYF
few TRBJ1-5 TRBV7-8 - TGTGCCAGCAGCTTAGGAGGGGCTGGGAATCAGCCCCAGCATTTT CASSLGGAGNQPQHF
- TRBJ2-7 TRBV4-2 TRBD2 TGTGCCAGCAGCCCACGGGGGAGCGGGAGGGGTTGGGCCTACGAGCAGTACTTC CASSPRGSGRGWAYEQYF
- TRBJ2-1 TRBV12-3/TRBV12-4 TRBD2 TGTGCCAGCAGGGTGACTAGCGGCCTGTTCTTC CASRVTSGLFF
- TRBJ2-5 TRBV9 - TGTGCCAGCAGCGTAGCTCAGGGGAGGGGGCCAGAGACCCAGTACTTC CASSVAQGRGPETQYF
few TRBJ1-4 TRBV5-1 - TGCGCCAGCAGCTTTTCGGGAGTGGGGGCGACTAATGAAAAACTGTTTTTT CASSFSGVGATNEKLFF
- TRBJ1-2 TRBV6-6 TRBD1 TGTGCCAGCAGTTACGGGAACAGGGGTAGCTACACCTTC CASSYGNRGSYTF
- TRBJ2-3 TRBV4-1 TRBD1 TGCGCCAGCAGCCAAGATCCCCTAGACAGGGGGCACACAGATACGCAGTATTTT CASSQDPLDRGHTDTQYF
many TRBJ2-1 TRBV4-2 TRBD2 TGTGCCAGCAGCCAAGACGCAGCGGGGGGGTACAATGAGCAGTTCTTC CASSQDAAGGYNEQFF
- TRBJ2-1 TRBV30 TRBD1 TGTGCCTGGAGGGGACAGGGGCTCTTGCAGTTCTTC CAWRGQGLLQFF
- TRBJ2-1 TRBV7-7 TRBD2 TGTGCTAGCAGCTTAGCGGGAGGGCCCGACAATGAGCAGTTCTTC CASSLAGGPDNEQFF
- TRBJ2-7 TRBV12-3/TRBV12-4 TRBD2 TGTGCCAGCAGTTTTGGGGAGGGCGGGAGCCACGAGCAGTACTTC CASSFGEGGSHEQYF
many TRBJ2-1 TRBV18 TRBD2 TGTGCCAGCTCACCCGGGGGGGTCCCCTACAATGAGCAGTTCTTC CASSPGGVPYNEQFF
few TRBJ2-5 TRBV5-1 TRBD1 TGCGCCAGCAGCTCCACAGGGGGCATGGAGACCCAGTACTTC CASSSTGGMETQYF
few TRBJ2-4 TRBV6-2/TRBV6-3 - TGTGCCAGCAATGAAGACGGAATCATTCAGTACTTC CASNEDGIIQYF
few TRBJ2-3 TRBV29-1 TRBD2 TGCAGCGCCGGGGGGACGATCACAGATACGCAGTATTTT CSAGGTITDTQYF
once TRBJ2-2 TRBV24-1 TRBD1 TGTGCCACCAGCTGGGGGACAGGTAACACCGGGGAGCTGTTTTTT CATSWGTGNTGELFF
few TRBJ2-7 TRBV7-9 - TGTGCCAGCAGCTTTGCCTACGAGCAGTACTTC CASSFAYEQYF